This is a list of T cell receptor beta chains from one sample in a study of T cells after yellow fever vaccination. Via MiXCR, TCRdb re-called the 5' RACE reads, giving one row per CDR3 protein. The sample has roughly 120,000 distinct CDR3 sequences, about 7% seen once. Sequenced material: CD4+ T cells sorted from PBMCs, taken less than 11 days after the first yellow fever vaccination. The receptor set was obtained from a man between 18 and 29 years old who received the YFV17D yellow fever vaccine. CDR3s include the opening cysteine and the closing phenylalanine or tryptophan.

J gene,V gene,CDR3 protein
TRBJ2-1,TRBV18,CASSPPGQGASEQFF
TRBJ2-5,TRBV7-2,CASSPRAGTETQYF
TRBJ1-5,TRBV2,CASMGAGGNQPQHF
TRBJ1-1,TRBV4-1,CASSQDRGRAEAFF
TRBJ2-6,TRBV7-2,CARSPGLSGANVLTF
TRBJ2-1,TRBV7-2,CASSFSGAGGNEQFF
TRBJ1-2,TRBV6-1,CASSERTYYGYTF
TRBJ2-1,TRBV5-8,CGSSLDRGLTSYNEQFF
TRBJ2-7,TRBV10-3,CAKVVRSHYEQYF
TRBJ1-1,TRBV5-1,CASSLALGMQGNTEAFF
TRBJ2-5,TRBV7-2,CASSLQDRGGETQYF
TRBJ2-3,TRBV7-3,CASSLKLATDTQYF
TRBJ2-5,TRBV5-1,CASSLAGVQETQYF
TRBJ2-5,TRBV7-3,CASSLRLASETQYF